What follows are 12 T cell receptor beta chains derived from one specimen sequenced in a study of monozygotic twins with inflammatory bowel disease. TCRdb derives one entry per CDR3 protein from the 5' RACE reads, leaving out DNA. The sample data list 300,000 to 450,000 distinct CDR3 sequences. Sequencing was carried out using blood. All receptors derive from a human donor with ulcerative colitis or Crohn's disease, or a healthy co-twin of an affected twin (not recorded which).

V is TRBV5-4 and J is TRBJ2-3; TCRdb's D call of TRBD2 is untestable without DNA. The germline V gene encodes CDR1 SGHNT and CDR2 YYREEE (reference sequence). This CDR3 comprises 18 residues. CDR3: CASSPGGLAGALTDTQYF. Full variable domain (missing parts from reference TRBV5-4 and TRBJ2-3): ETGVTQSPTHLIKTRGQQVTLRCSSQSGHNTVSWYQQALGQGPQFIFQYYREEENGRGNFPPRFSGLQFPNYSSELNVNALELDDSALYLCASSPGGLAGALTDTQYFGPGTRLTVL.

The chain joins TRBV5-1 to TRBJ2-3; TCRdb calls TRBD1, which cannot be checked without DNA. The CDR3 runs to 17 residues. CDR1 and CDR2 from the germline V gene are SGHRS and YFSETQ. CDR3 amino acids: CASSFTDRPASTDTQYF.

V usage is TRBV7-2 and J usage is TRBJ2-4; TCRdb lists TRBD1, though no DNA is available to test this call. The length of the CDR3 is 16 residues. Germline V gene sequence: CDR1 SGHTA, CDR2 FQGNSA. CDR3 region: CASSLGTGTGRNIQYF.

V usage is TRBV4-3 and J usage is TRBJ2-7. Germline CDR1 reads LGHNA; CDR2 reads YSLEER. This CDR3 is 15 amino acids long. CDR3: CASSQEFRTSYEQYF.

The V gene is TRBV6-1, the J gene TRBJ1-2; TCRdb returns TRBD1, unconfirmable since there is no DNA. Germline V lookup: CDR1 MNHNS, CDR2 SASEGT. The CDR3 sequence is 17 residues long. The CDR3 reads CASRRPGGGRGSNGYTF.

The chain couples TRBV28 to TRBJ1-2; TCRdb picks TRBD1, but there is no DNA to check that call. This CDR3 is 15 amino acids long. Looked up from germline, CDR1 is MDHEN and CDR2 is SYDVKM. CDR3 amino acids: CASSSYRQGARGYTF.

CDR3 loop: CASSSPLAGAYNEQFF. The chain joins TRBV28 to TRBJ2-1; TCRdb designates TRBD2, a call that cannot be tested without DNA. Looked up from germline, CDR1 is MDHEN and CDR2 is SYDVKM. This CDR3 has 16 amino acids.

CDR3: CASSLDLFLTANTGELFF. The chain has TRBV5-1 and TRBJ2-2. From germline, CDR1 is SGHRS and CDR2 YFSETQ. CDR3 size: 18 residues.

This chain uses TRBV3-1 with TRBJ2-2; TCRdb selects TRBD1, and the lack of DNA leaves this call unchecked. CDR1 is LGHDT, CDR2 YNNKEL, per germline (reference sequence). The CDR3 is 14 amino acids. The chain's CDR3 is CASSQVSGAGELFF.

The J gene is TRBJ1-2, the V gene TRBV29-1; no DNA is available, so the TRBD1 call from TCRdb remains unchecked. Germline loops: CDR1 SQVTM, CDR2 ANQGSEA. There are 14 residues in the CDR3. CDR3 residues: CSVAHPDKYYGYTF.

The gene calls are TRBV20-1 and TRBJ1-2. CDR3 length equals 15 residues. Germline CDR1 reads DFQATT; CDR2 reads SNEGSKA (reference sequence). This CDR3 is CSASVQKLSNYGYTF.

This chain connects TRBV6-1 to TRBJ2-3. Germline-derived CDR1 and CDR2 are MNHNS and SASEGT. This CDR3 has 12 amino acids. The CDR3 here is CASSARWPPQYF.